The source of this T cell receptor beta chain is a study of blood T cell repertoires in COVID-19. This clone was seen ten or more times. Original processing notes: Amplification from reference gene primers served as the basis for estimated nucleated cell counts. The assay was immunoSEQ multiplex PCR, and TCRdb's table has in-frame clones only and misses some. D and trimming come from the DNA, and the V and J calls and clone size come from that table. The table has 150,000 or so clones, about three quarters seen once; the top ten hold about 2.9%. The germline CDR1 and CDR2 sequences are GTSNPN and SVGIG (reference sequence). V gave up 2 bases and J gave up 2 bases; unmatched junction bases: 6. The CDR3 has 14 amino acids.

J is TRBJ2-7 and V is TRBV30; 7 bases agree with TRBD1. Sequencing was done on a sample of PBMCs or T cells enriched from blood (not recorded which). The clonotype comes from a woman aged 50 to 60 who had recovered from COVID-19. The CDR3 is CAWSLGTATYEQYF. The CDR3 nucleotides read TGTGCCTGGAGTTTAGGGACAGCGACCTACGAGCAGTACTTC.